The 20 T cell receptor beta chains below come from one sample, sequenced in a study of T cells in Graves' hyperthyroidism and ophthalmopathy. Researchers took RNA transcripts and amplified the TCR beta CDR3 regions from them. Carried out on the TCR CDR3, a first-round RT-PCR used the HTBI primer set. Each CDR3 protein gets one entry after TCRdb re-called the multiplex PCR reads with MiXCR. The sample comprises over 500,000 distinct CDR3 sequences, 40% to 50% of which are singletons, and about 45% rests with the top ten. The sample consisted of peripheral blood or thyroid tissue (not recorded which). The receptor set was obtained from an adult woman with Graves' disease, either hyperthyroidism or ophthalmopathy (not recorded which).

The chain joins TRBV28 to TRBJ1-2; D is uncertain. The CDR3 contains 13 residues. V shed 7 bases and J shed 2 bases, with 11 bases lying between them. The germline V gene encodes CDR1 MDHEN and CDR2 SYDVKM. The CDR3 DNA reads as TGTGCCAGCAAGGGCCAACTAAACTATGGCTACACCTTC. Translation gives CASKGQLNYGYTF.

Many counts were recorded for this clonotype. One end of the junction does not line up with germline, which may come from a read error. The chain is built from TRBV5-1 and TRBJ2-2; a possible D gene is TRBD2 (6 bases). The CDR3 has 15 residues. CDR1 is SGHRS, CDR2 YFSETQ, per germline. In DNA form, the CDR3 reads TGTGCCAGCAGCCTGGGGCGGGGGAACACCGGGGAGCTGTTTTTT. Protein sequence: CASSLGRGNTGELFF.

Here the CDR3 reads CASSRQWQGYGYTF. In DNA form, the CDR3 reads TGTGCCAGCAGCCGCCAATGGCAGGGTTATGGCTACACCTTC. The V gene is TRBV7-9, the J gene TRBJ1-2, with D tentatively TRBD1 (5 bases). From germline, CDR1 is SEHNR and CDR2 FQNEAQ (reference sequence). V gave up 5 bases and J gave up 5 bases, with 15 bases separating them. This CDR3 comprises 14 residues.

Of note for this clonotype: Its ends do not fully match the called genes, so a read error is possible. V gene TRBV10-3 combines with J gene TRBJ1-5, with TRBD1 identical over 9 bases. The CDR3 extends over 14 amino acids. Looked up from germline, CDR1 is ENHRY and CDR2 is SYGVKD. In DNA form, the CDR3 reads TGTGCCAGCAGTTTAACAGGGGGCGTTCAGCCCCAGCATTTT. This translates into CASSLTGGVQPQHF.

DNA of the CDR3: TGCAGTGCTCAAACAGGGGACTCTGGAAACACCATATATTTT. It codes for CSAQTGDSGNTIYF. The V and J genes are TRBV20-1 and TRBJ1-3; 7 positions match TRBD1. CDR3 length equals 14 residues. Per germline, CDR1 DFQATT and CDR2 SNEGSKA (reference sequence). J gave up 0 bases and V 5 bases, and 4 bases lay outside the gene matches.

The chain is built from TRBV30 and TRBJ1-2; D might be TRBD1 (6 bases). Germline loops: CDR1 GTSNPN, CDR2 SVGIG (reference sequence). The CDR3 loop spans 13 amino acids. The germline V and J ends were trimmed by 5 bases and 1 base, with 11 bases remaining between them. This CDR3 reads CAWQNRVNYGYTF. DNA of the CDR3: TGTGCCTGGCAGAACAGGGTTAACTATGGCTACACCTTC.

A note on this clonotype: One junction end does not reproduce the germline sequence, and a read error may be involved. V usage is TRBV5-1 and J usage is TRBJ1-1; 9 nucleotides align to TRBD1. This CDR3 is built from 17 residues. The germline V gene encodes CDR1 SGHRS and CDR2 YFSETQ. CDR3 amino acids: CASSRGQGLGRDTEAVF. The CDR3 bases are TGCGCCAGCAGCCGGGGACAGGGCCTGGGTAGGGACACTGAAGCTGTCTTT. The full variable domain, rest sourced from reference TRBV5-1 and TRBJ1-1, is KAGVTQTPRYLIKTRGQQVTLSCSPISGHRSVSWYQQTPGQGLQFLFEYFSETQRNKGNFPGRFSGRQFSNSRSEMNVSTLELGDSALYLCASSRGQGLGRDTEAVFGQGTRLTVV.

The chain recombines TRBV6-1 with TRBJ1-3, with D unclear. Germline V CDR1 and CDR2: MNHNS, SASEGT. The CDR3 is made up of 13 amino acids. Trimming took off 1 base at V and 8 bases at J, with 9 bases between the two ends. The CDR3 sequence is CASSEGVRDTIYF. The CDR3 region has the DNA TGTGCCAGCAGTGAAGGGGTAAGGGACACCATATATTTT.

This clonotype was observed at least ten times. This chain joins TRBV2 and TRBJ1-1, with a tentative D call TRBD1 (6 bases). CDR1 SNHLY and CDR2 FYNNEI come from the germline V gene. The ends were cut back, 7 bases at V and 0 bases at J, with 12 bases in the middle. The CDR3 consists of 14 residues. The CDR3 sequence: CASMDSLMNTEAFF. The CDR3 DNA reads TGTGCCAGCATGGACAGCCTAATGAACACTGAAGCTTTCTTT.

V usage is TRBV20-1 and J usage is TRBJ1-5, with D possibly TRBD1 on 5 matching bases. The CDR3 is 14 residues long. Trimming stripped 1 base from V and 11 bases from J, with 18 bases between. Germline-derived CDR1 and CDR2 are DFQATT and SNEGSKA (reference sequence). The CDR3 bases are TGCAGTGCTAGAGCCCAATACGGGGGGGAGACCCAGCATTTT. Translation gives CSARAQYGGETQHF.

The chain joins TRBV2 to TRBJ2-5; D call uncertain. The better agreement between TRBJ2-7 and the DNA end casts doubt on the J call. The germline V gene encodes CDR1 SNHLY and CDR2 FYNNEI. This CDR3 comprises 13 residues. The CDR3 protein is CASSYSLTYEQYF. The CDR3 coding sequence is TGTGCCAGCAGTTACTCCCTAACCTACGAGCAGTACTTC.

This clonotype occurred a few times. The genes are TRBV20-1 and TRBJ2-3; perhaps TRBD2 as D (5 bases). CDR3 length: 13 amino acids. Germline CDR1 and CDR2: DFQATT and SNEGSKA (reference sequence). The V end lost 4 bases, the J end lost 0 bases, and 8 bases lay between the germline ends. CDR3 residues: CSAKSGSTDTQYF. CDR3 DNA: TGCAGTGCTAAGAGCGGAAGCACAGATACGCAGTATTTT.

This clonotype was found many times. A read error may account for a junction end that differs from germline. This chain joins TRBV7-7 and TRBJ1-1, with 7 bases matching TRBD1. The CDR3 covers 15 residues. Germline V gene data show CDR1 as SSHAT and CDR2 as FNYEAQ (reference sequence). CDR3 region: CASSAEGQTDNEAFF. The CDR3 DNA is TGTGCTAGCAGCGCAGAGGGACAGACCGATAATGAAGCTTTCTTT.

The V call is TRBV20-1, the J call TRBJ2-6; TRBD2 might be the D (6 bases). This CDR3 contains 9 residues. V dropped 3 bases and J dropped 18 bases, with 9 bases sitting between them. Germline CDR1 DFQATT, CDR2 SNEGSKA (reference sequence). The CDR3 protein is CSARDYQTF. The CDR3 DNA reads TGCAGTGCTAGGGACTACCAGACTTTC.

This sequence joins TRBV20-1 and TRBJ1-6; a possible D gene is TRBD1 (6 bases). With 7 bases removed from V and 9 bases from J, the gap between germline ends came to 10 bases. Germline CDR1 is DFQATT and CDR2 is SNEGSKA (reference sequence). The CDR3 length is 11 residues. CDR3 coding DNA: TGCAGTGGAGGGGGTGGTTCACCCCTCCACTTT. This encodes CSGGGGSPLHF.

This clonotype was counted ten times or more. The chain carries TRBV10-3 and TRBJ2-5; 14 positions agree with TRBD2. V lost 5 bases and J lost 1; bases outside the gene matches: 9. CDR3 size: 18 residues. Per germline, CDR1 ENHRY and CDR2 SYGVKD. The CDR3, as DNA: TGTGCCATCAGTACTGGACTAGCGGGAGGCCCGGTCCAAGAGACCCAGTACTTC. It codes for CAISTGLAGGPVQETQYF.

This chain joins TRBV2 and TRBJ2-3, with 9 nucleotides matching TRBD2. This CDR3 has 15 residues. CDR1 is SNHLY and CDR2 is FYNNEI in the germline V gene. V lost 6 bases, J lost 4 bases, and 8 bases stayed unmatched. CDR3 in amino acids: CASSHPAGGPDTQYF. CDR3 bases: TGTGCCAGCAGCCACCCAGCGGGAGGTCCAGATACGCAGTATTTT.

This clonotype was counted only a few times. The chain's CDR3 is CAWSPGGETQYF. CDR3 DNA: TGTGCCTGGTCTCCGGGGGGGGAGACCCAGTACTTC. The rearrangement uses TRBV30 and TRBJ2-5, with TRBD2 matching over 8 bases. The CDR3 is 12 residues long. Germline V gene lookup returns CDR1 GTSNPN and CDR2 SVGIG (reference sequence). J gave up 5 bases and V 5 bases, and 4 bases lay outside the gene matches.

The V gene is TRBV7-2, the J gene TRBJ2-2; the match to TRBD2 covers 9 bases. This CDR3 has 18 residues. Germline loops: CDR1 SGHTA, CDR2 FQGNSA. Trimming cost V 5 bases and J 3 bases; bases outside gene matches: 13. CDR3 sequence (DNA): TGTGCCAGCAGCCCAAAGGGTAGCGGGAGTTCGTACACCGGGGAGCTGTTTTTT. As protein: CASSPKGSGSSYTGELFF.

This clonotype appeared a few times. V usage is TRBV20-1 and J usage is TRBJ2-7; a possible D gene is TRBD1 (6 bases). The CDR3 consists of 15 residues. Germline values: CDR1 DFQATT, CDR2 SNEGSKA (reference sequence). V was pared by 1 base and J by 2 bases, with 15 bases between. DNA of the CDR3: TGCAGTGCTAGAGGAGCCAGGGGCAGTCCCTACGAGCAGTACTTC. It codes for CSARGARGSPYEQYF.